This T cell receptor (beta chain) is from a study of blood T cell repertoires in COVID-19. Study at large: Specimens from acute and convalescent COVID-19 originated in the United States, Italy and Spain. From T cells, B-cell-depleted T cells, or PBMCs came the material, which was cDNA or gDNA.

Generated by immunoSEQ multiplex PCR, the TCRdb table keeps only in-frame clones and is missing some. The table lists some 230,000 clones, about four fifths of them singletons. Material: peripheral blood. This TCR came from a woman aged 30 to 39 who had recovered from COVID-19.

The CDR3 sequence is CASGGDSTHYEQYF. DNA for the CDR3: TGTGCTAGTGGTGGGGACAGTACCCACTACGAGCAGTACTTC. V and J are TRBV12-5 and TRBJ2-7; the match to TRBD1 covers 7 bases. Germline assignment: CDR1 LGHNT and CDR2 FRNRAP. V was clipped by 5 bases and J by 3 bases; unmatched bases: 7. CDR3 length equals 14 residues.